This TCR beta chain was sequenced in a study of T cell responses to AZD1222 COVID-19 vaccine. The study pooled second doses at about 4 or about 12 weeks. Here immunoSEQ multiplex PCR was the method, and the copy in TCRdb shows in-frame clones only, minus some. This table has 150,000 or so clones, approximately 89% appearing once. Broader study findings: Mapped onto spike, vaccine-associated CD4 TCRs spanned it and were dominant at 160-218 and 743-854. White British people made up most donors, females outnumbered males, and clonal diversity was possibly underestimated.

As regards this clone: Its antigen is unknown.

The germline V gene has CDR1 LNHDA and CDR2 SQIVND (reference sequence). After removal of 5 bases from V and 2 bases from J, the junction contained 6 bases not matched to a gene. The CDR3 is 14 residues long. This receptor was taken from an adult who received the AZD1222 COVID-19 vaccine. This chain uses TRBV19 with TRBJ2-7, with 7 positions matching TRBD1. This sample comprised peripheral blood, obtained 28 days after the second AZD1222 dose. CDR3 residues: CASSPRTGPYEQYF. The DNA for the CDR3 is TGTGCCAGTAGTCCGAGGACAGGCCCCTACGAGCAGTACTTC.